This TCR beta chain emerged from a study of low-dose radiotherapy and immunotherapy resistance in tumors. Study overall: Every 2 weeks, cohort 1 got 0.5 Gy, reaching 6.5 Gy to the planning target volume. Cohort 2's total reached 13 Gy over 26 weeks, at 1 Gy per fraction every two weeks.

Losses at the gene ends were 1 base for V and 9 bases for J; bases not matched to a gene: 8. This CDR3 is built from 15 residues. CDR1 and CDR2 (germline): SGHNT, YYREEE (reference sequence). Time point meaning: before trial treatment. Low-dose radiotherapy and low-dose cyclophosphamide, together with aspirin, ipilimumab and nivolumab, were given to donors. Covering alpha and beta chains, TRAV- and TRBV-specific primers were used for the first-strand cDNA. Both a constant-region primer and a V-primer adapter served to amplify TCRs across roughly 20 PCR cycles. Each CDR3 protein is one row after TCRdb ran MiXCR on the reads. The sample holds tens of thousands of distinct CDR3 sequences, around a third seen once.

This specimen was PBMCs, taken before treatment. J is TRBJ2-2 and V is TRBV5-4; 8 nucleotides align to TRBD2. This clonotype was sampled from a male donor with gallbladder cancer. The CDR3 region is CASSLTAGGPWELFF. CDR3 nucleotide sequence: TGTGCCAGCAGCTTGACGGCGGGGGGCCCCTGGGAGCTGTTTTTT.